Described below is a single T cell receptor (beta chain) sequence and its context. The data are from a study of T cells in Graves' hyperthyroidism and ophthalmopathy. Stable Graves' hyperthyroidism denoted no ophthalmopathy progression over 18 months. This CDR3 region has 16 residues. Trimming left V 2 bases short and J 4 bases short, with 18 bases between. Germline V lookup: CDR1 SGHTA, CDR2 FQGNSA. Regions amplified from RNA transcripts were the TCR beta CDR3 regions. The HTBI primer set served for first-round RT-PCR of the TCR CDR3. TCRdb fed the multiplex PCR reads into MiXCR, producing one record per CDR3 protein. The data hold 540,000 or so distinct CDR3 sequences, with roughly 14% observed a single time.

The TCR sequence derives from a woman aged 30 to 39 with Graves' hyperthyroidism. Sequencing input: blood. V and J are TRBV7-2 and TRBJ2-7, with D unresolved. This CDR3 is CASSLRIVWSPYEQYF. The CDR3 DNA reads TGTGCCAGCAGCTTACGTATTGTTTGGAGCCCTTACGAGCAGTACTTC.